The T cell receptor beta chain described here comes from a study of cytomegalovirus exposure and HLA in healthy donors. Study-level points and caveats: Highest at DRB1 and lowest at HLA-C, TCR association rates differed among HLA loci in a later analysis. Some segments of the V type, notably TRBV6-2 and TRBV6-3, were excluded as indistinguishable.

The ends were cut back, 0 bases at V and 0 bases at J, with 6 bases in the middle. The CDR3 has 15 amino acids. Germline V gene lookup returns CDR1 SGDLS and CDR2 YYNGEE. A word on this clone: Its antigen is unknown.

13 Jbeta primers and 60 Vbeta primers were used for the PCR. Per the original methods: Unique TCR beta chains totaled some 88 million in a later count, with approximately 11 million of them shared. Produced via immunoSEQ multiplex PCR; TCRdb's table is partial and in-frame only. That table gives V, J and clone size, and the DNA gave D and trimming. The table shows 150,000 to 160,000 clones, with around 75% occurring only once. The V and J genes are TRBV9 and TRBJ2-2; the D is unclear. The origin of this receptor is a man aged 25 to 40 in good health and CMV-seropositive. The sequenced material came from PBMCs. Written as DNA, the CDR3 is TGTGCCAGCAGCGTAGATACAGCGAACACCGGGGAGCTGTTTTTT. Translating gives CASSVDTANTGELFF.